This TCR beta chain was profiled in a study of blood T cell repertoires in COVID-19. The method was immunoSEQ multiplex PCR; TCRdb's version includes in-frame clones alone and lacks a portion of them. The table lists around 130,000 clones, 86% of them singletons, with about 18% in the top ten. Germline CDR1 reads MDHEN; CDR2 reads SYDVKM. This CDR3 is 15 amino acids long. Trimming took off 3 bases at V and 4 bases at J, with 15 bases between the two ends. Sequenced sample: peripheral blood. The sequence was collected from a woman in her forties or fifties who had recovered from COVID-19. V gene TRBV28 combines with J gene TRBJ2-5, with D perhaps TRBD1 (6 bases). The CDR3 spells CASSLGRGRAETQYF. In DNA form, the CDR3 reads TGTGCCAGCAGTTTGGGCAGGGGAAGGGCAGAGACCCAGTACTTC. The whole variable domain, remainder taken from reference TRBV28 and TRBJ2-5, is DVKVTQSSRYLVKRTGEKVFLECVQDMDHENMFWYRQDPGLGLRLIYFSYDVKMKEKGDIPEGYSVSREKKERFSLILESASTNQTSMYLCASSLGRGRAETQYFGPGTRLLVL.